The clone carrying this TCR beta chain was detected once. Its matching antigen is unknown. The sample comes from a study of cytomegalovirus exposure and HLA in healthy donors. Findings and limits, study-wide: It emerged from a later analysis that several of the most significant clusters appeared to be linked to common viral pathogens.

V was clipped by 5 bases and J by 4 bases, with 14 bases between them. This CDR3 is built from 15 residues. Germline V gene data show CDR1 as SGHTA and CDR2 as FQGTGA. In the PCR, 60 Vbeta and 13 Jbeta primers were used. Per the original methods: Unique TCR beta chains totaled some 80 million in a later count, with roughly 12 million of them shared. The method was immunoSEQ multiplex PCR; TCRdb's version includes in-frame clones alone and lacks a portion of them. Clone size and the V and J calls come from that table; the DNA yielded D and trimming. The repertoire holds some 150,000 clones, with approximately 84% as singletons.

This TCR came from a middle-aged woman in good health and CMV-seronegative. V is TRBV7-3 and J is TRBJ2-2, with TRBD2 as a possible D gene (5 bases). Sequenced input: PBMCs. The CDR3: CASSPRGPGTGELFF. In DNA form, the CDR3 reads TGTGCCAGCAGCCCCCGAGGGCCCGGCACCGGGGAGCTGTTTTTT.